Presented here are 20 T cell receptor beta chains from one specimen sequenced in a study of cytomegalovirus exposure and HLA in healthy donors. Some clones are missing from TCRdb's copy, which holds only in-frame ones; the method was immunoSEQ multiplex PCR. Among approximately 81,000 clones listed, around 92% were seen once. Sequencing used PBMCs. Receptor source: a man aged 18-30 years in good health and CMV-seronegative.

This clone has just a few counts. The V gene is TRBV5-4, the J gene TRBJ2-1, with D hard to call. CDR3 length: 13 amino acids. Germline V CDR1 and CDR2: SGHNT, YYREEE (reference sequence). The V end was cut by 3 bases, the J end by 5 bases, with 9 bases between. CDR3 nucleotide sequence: TGTGCCAGCAGCTGGCGGAACAACAATGAGCAGTTCTTC. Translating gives CASSWRNNNEQFF.

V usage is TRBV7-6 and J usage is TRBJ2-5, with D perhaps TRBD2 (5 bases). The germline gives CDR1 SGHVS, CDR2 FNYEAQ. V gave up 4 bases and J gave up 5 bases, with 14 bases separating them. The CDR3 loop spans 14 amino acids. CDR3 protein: CASSSRGGFETQYF. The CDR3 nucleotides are TGTGCCAGCAGCTCCCGAGGCGGGTTCGAGACCCAGTACTTC.

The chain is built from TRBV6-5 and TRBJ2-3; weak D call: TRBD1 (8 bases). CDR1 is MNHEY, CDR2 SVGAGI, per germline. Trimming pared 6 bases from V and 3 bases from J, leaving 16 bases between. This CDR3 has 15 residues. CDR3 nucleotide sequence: TGTGCCAGCAGCAAACAGGGGGGACTAACAGATACGCAGTATTTT. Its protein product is CASSKQGGLTDTQYF.

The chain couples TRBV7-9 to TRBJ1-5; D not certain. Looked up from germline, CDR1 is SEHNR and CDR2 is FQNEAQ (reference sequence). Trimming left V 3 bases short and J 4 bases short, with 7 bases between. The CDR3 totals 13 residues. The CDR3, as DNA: TGTGCCAGCAGCTTTGGCGGGAATCAGCCCCAGCATTTT. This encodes CASSFGGNQPQHF.

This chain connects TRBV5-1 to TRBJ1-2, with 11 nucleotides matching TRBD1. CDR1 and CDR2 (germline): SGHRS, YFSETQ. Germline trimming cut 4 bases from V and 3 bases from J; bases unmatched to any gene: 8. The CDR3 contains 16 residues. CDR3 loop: CASSTGTGGIDYGYTF. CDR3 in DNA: TGCGCCAGCAGCACCGGGACAGGGGGGATTGACTATGGCTACACCTTC.

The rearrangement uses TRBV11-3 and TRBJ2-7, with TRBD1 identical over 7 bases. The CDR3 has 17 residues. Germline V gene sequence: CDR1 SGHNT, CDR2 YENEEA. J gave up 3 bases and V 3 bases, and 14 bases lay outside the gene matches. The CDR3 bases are TGTGCCAGCAGCTTTTTACAGGGGAAAAAGGCTTACTACGAGCAGTACTTC. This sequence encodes CASSFLQGKKAYYEQYF. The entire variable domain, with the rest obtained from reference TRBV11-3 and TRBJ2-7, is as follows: EAGVVQSPRYKIIEKKQPVAFWCNPISGHNTLYWYLQNLGQGPELLIRYENEEAVDDSQLPKDRFSAERLKGVDSTLKIQPAELGDSAVYLCASSFLQGKKAYYEQYFGPGTRLTVT.

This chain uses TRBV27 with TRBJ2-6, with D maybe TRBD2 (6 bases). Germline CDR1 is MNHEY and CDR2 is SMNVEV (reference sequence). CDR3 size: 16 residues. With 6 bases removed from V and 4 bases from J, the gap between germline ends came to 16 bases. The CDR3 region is CASSQVGGAGANVLTF. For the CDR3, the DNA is TGTGCCAGCAGCCAAGTGGGGGGTGCGGGGGCCAACGTCCTGACTTTC.

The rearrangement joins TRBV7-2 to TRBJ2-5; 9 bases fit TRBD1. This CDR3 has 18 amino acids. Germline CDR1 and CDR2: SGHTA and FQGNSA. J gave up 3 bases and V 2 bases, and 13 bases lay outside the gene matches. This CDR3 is CASSLRFRTGVRKETQYF. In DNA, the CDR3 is TGTGCCAGCAGCTTACGATTCAGGACAGGGGTACGAAAAGAGACCCAGTACTTC. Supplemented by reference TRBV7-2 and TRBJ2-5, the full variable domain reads GAGVSQSPSNKVTEKGKDVELRCDPISGHTALYWYRQSLGQGLEFLIYFQGNSAPDKSGLPSDRFSAERTGGSVSTLTIQRTQQEDSAVYLCASSLRFRTGVRKETQYFGPGTRLLVL.

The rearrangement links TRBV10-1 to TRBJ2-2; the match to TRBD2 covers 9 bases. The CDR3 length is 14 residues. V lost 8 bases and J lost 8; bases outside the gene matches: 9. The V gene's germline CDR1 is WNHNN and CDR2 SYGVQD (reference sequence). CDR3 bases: TGCGCCAGCGCTAGCGGGGACTCGAGGGGGGAGCTGTTTTTT. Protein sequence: CASASGDSRGELFF.

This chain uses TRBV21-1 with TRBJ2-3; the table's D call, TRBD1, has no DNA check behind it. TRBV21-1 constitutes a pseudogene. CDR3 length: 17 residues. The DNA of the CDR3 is TGTGCCAGCGGACCCAACAGGTTTACCATGCGAACAGATACGCAGTATTTT. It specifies CASGPNRFTMRTDTQYF.

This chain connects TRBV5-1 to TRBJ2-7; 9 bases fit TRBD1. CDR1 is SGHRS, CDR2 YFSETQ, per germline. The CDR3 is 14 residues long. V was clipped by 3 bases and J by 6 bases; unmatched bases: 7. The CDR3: CASSSGTGLVEQYF. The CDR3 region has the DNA TGCGCCAGCAGCTCCGGGACAGGGCTGGTCGAGCAGTACTTC.

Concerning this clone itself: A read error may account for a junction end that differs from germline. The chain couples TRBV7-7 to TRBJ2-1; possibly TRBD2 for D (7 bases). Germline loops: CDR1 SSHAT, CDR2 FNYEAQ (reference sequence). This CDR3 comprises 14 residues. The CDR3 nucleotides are TGTGCTAGCAGCCCTGTGGGGGGAGGGGGTGAGCAGTTCTTC. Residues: CASSPVGGGGEQFF. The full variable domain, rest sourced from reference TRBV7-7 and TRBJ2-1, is GAGVSQSPRYKVTKRGQDVTLRCDPISSHATLYWYQQALGQGPEFLTYFNYEAQPDKSGLPSDRFSAERPEGSISTLTIQRTEQRDSAMYRCASSPVGGGGEQFFGPGTRLTVL.

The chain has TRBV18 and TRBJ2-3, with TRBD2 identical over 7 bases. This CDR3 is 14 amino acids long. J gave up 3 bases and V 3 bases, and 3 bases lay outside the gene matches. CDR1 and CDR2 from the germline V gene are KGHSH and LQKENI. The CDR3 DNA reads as TGTGCCAGCTCACCGGGGAGGGAAACAGATACGCAGTATTTT. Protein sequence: CASSPGRETDTQYF. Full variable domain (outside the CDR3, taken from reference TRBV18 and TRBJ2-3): NAGVMQNPRHLVRRRGQEARLRCSPMKGHSHVYWYRQLPEEGLKFMVYLQKENIIDESGMPKERFSAEFPKEGPSILRIQQVVRGDSAAYFCASSPGRETDTQYFGPGTRLTVL.

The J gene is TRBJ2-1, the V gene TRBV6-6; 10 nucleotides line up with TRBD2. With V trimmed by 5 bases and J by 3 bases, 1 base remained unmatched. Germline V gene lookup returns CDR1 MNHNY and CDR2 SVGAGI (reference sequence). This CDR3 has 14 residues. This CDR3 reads CASSGLADYNEQFF. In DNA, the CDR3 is TGTGCCAGCAGTGGACTAGCGGACTACAATGAGCAGTTCTTC.

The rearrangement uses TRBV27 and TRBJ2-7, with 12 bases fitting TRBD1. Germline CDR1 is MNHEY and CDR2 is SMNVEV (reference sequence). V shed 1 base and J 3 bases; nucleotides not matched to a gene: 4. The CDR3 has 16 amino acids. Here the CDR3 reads CASSLFGTGGFYEQYF. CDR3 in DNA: TGTGCCAGCAGTTTATTTGGGACAGGGGGCTTCTACGAGCAGTACTTC.

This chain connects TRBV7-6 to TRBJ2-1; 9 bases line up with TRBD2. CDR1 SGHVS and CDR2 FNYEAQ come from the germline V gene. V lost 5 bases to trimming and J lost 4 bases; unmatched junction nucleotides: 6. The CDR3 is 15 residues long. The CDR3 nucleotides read TGTGCCAGCAGCCCTATAGCGGGAGTGTACAATGAGCAGTTCTTC. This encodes CASSPIAGVYNEQFF.

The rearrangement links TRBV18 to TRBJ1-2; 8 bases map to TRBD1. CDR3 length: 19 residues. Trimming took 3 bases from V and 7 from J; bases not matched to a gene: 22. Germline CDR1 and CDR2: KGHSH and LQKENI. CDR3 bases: TGTGCCAGCTCACCGATCACCGGCCTCAAGGACAGGGCGATTTTTGGCTACACCTTC. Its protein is CASSPITGLKDRAIFGYTF.

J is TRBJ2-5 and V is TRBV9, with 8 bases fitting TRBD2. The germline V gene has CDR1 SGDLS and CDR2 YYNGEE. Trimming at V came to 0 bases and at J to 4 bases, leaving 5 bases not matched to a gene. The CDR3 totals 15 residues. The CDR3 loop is CASSVDGGRPETQYF. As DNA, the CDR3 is TGTGCCAGCAGCGTAGATGGCGGGAGGCCAGAGACCCAGTACTTC.

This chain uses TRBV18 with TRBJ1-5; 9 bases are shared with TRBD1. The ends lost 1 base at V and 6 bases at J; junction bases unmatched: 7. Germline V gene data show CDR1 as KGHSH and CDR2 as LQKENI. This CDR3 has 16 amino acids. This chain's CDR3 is CASSPREQGAGQPQHF. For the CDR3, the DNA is TGTGCCAGCTCACCACGCGAACAGGGGGCTGGTCAGCCCCAGCATTTT.

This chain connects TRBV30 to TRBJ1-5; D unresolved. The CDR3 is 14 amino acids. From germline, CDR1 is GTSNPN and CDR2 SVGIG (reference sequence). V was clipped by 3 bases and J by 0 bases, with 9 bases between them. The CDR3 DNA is TGTGCCTGGAGGGCCCCAGGTAGCAATCAGCCCCAGCATTTT. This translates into CAWRAPGSNQPQHF.